Detailed here is one T cell receptor beta chain. The antigen this receptor binds is unknown. Nothing much larger sits one base from this clone, and base qualities are not available. The data are from a study of blood T cell repertoires in COVID-19 (dated by TCRdb to about 2020). Some background on the complete study: Samples covering the acute and convalescent phases of COVID-19 were provided by collaborators in the United States, Italy and Spain. Samples were obtained from the ongoing ImmuneRACE study (first 160 participants) and from over 1,000 subjects provided by 6 global collaborators. A de-identified subject ID, COVID-19 status, age in years and sex were almost always included in the sample metadata. A freely available public database, intended as a resource for researchers studying the immune response to SARS-CoV-2, is where the repertoires were released. The prospective study material was composed of cDNA or gDNA derived from T cells, B-cell-depleted T cells, or PBMCs. Deeply sampled blood TCRbeta repertoires from subjects exposed to, actively infected with, or recovered from COVID-19 were included in the dataset. Where available, HLA class I and class II types were taken from metadata supplied by the sample provider and were not determined by assay-based typing.

The immunoSEQ Assay, a bias-controlled multiplex PCR, was used to amplify TCRbeta CDR3 regions from genomic DNA. In the original analysis: The number of nucleated cells in each sample was estimated by amplification of reference gene primers within the assay. To quantify the absolute abundance of each unique TCRbeta CDR3 rearrangement, sequence reads were collapsed and filtered. For each sample, productive Simpson clonality was calculated as the square root of Simpson's diversity index over productive rearrangements. TCRdb stores this immuneACCESS table with in-frame sequences only. Part of the clones is absent; in the studies checked, under half of the shortfall reflects unresolved V genes, and no reason is known for the rest. The V and J calls and clone size come from that table; D and trimming were worked out from the DNA. Recorded for this sample are around 65,000 clones; around 87% of them occurred a single time. Together, the top ten hold around 15% of the sample.

Its CDR3 holds 15 amino acids, cysteine through phenylalanine. Only the CDR3 portion is preserved as DNA: 45 bases, with reading frame beginning at the first base. Unmatched junction bases come to 16, with V trimmed by 7 bases and J by 10 bases. The germline V gene (reference sequence) provides CDR1 LNHDA and CDR2 SQIVND. Findings and caveats that apply to the study as a whole: The amount of clinical and demographic metadata varied by source and participant and was provided uncurated.

Collaborating institutions collected whole blood in K2EDTA tubes following their own protocols. For TCRbeta analysis, collaborators shipped samples in one of three forms: frozen whole blood, isolated PBMCs, or DNA extracted from either of those sample types. In this chain, TRBV19 is recombined with TRBJ1-1; 9 middle bases align to TRBD1. The sample taken for sequencing was peripheral blood. The TCR was taken from a human donor in a cohort sampled during active COVID-19. The DNA is TGTGCCAGTATGAAGGTAGGGACAGGGATAATTGGAGCTTTCTTT. It encodes CASMKVGTGIIGAFF. Here the CDR3 is joined to the reference TRBV19 and TRBJ1-1 genes, and the full variable domain is: DGGITQSPKYLFRKEGQNVTLSCEQNLNHDAMYWYRQDPGQGLRLIYYSQIVNDFQKGDIAEGYSVSREKKESFPLTVTSAQKNPTAFYLCASMKVGTGIIGAFFGQGTRLTVV.